The sequence of this T cell receptor (beta chain) was determined in a study of graft-versus-host responses after intestinal transplantation. With respect to this clone: Its antigen remains unknown.

CDR3 length: 19 amino acids. Germline values: CDR1 MGHRA, CDR2 YSYEKL. V was pared by 0 bases and J by 3 bases, with 5 bases of the junction left unmatched. Here immunoSEQ multiplex PCR was the method, and the copy in TCRdb shows in-frame clones only, minus some. The data contain 99,000 or so clones, roughly nine tenths of them singletons. The sequence was obtained from a human donor who received an intestinal transplant. The sample in question was unstimulated CD4+ T cells sorted from spleen or lymph node cells, obtained before intestinal transplant. This rearrangement joins TRBV4-1 to TRBJ2-1; TRBD2 agrees at 16 bases. The CDR3 nucleotides read TGCGCCAGCAGCCAAGAGCCGGGACTAGCGGGAGGGCACTACAATGAGCAGTTCTTC. Protein product: CASSQEPGLAGGHYNEQFF.